This T cell receptor beta chain was sequenced in a study of OX40 agonist ivuxolimab in advanced cancers. The V segment lost 6 bases and the J segment 9 bases; nucleotides outside the gene matches: 9. There are 13 residues in the CDR3. Germline CDR1 and CDR2: SQVTM and ANQGSEA. On this clone: Its antigen is currently unknown.

Study observations and caveats: Within 6 weeks, CD4+ and CD8+ blood T cells expanded clonally at 0.1 to 3.0 mg/kg.

The assay was immunoSEQ multiplex PCR, and TCRdb's table has in-frame clones only and misses some. The sample includes some 70,000 clones, approximately 80% of them seen just once. This clonotype was obtained from an adult with an advanced solid tumor such as melanoma, head and neck, liver or kidney cancer. The gene calls are TRBV29-1 and TRBJ2-1; TRBD1 aligns across 9 bases. This specimen consisted of CD4+ or CD8+ T cells sorted from blood, obtained in a trial of the OX40 agonist ivuxolimab. The CDR3: CSVSGTGLGEQFF. In nucleotides, the CDR3 is TGCAGCGTATCCGGGACAGGGTTGGGTGAGCAGTTCTTC.